The sequence of this T cell receptor (beta chain) was determined in a study of early T cells in non-severe SARS-CoV-2 infection. Study context: Sequenced bulk RNA came from whole blood that was unsorted, and chains were unpaired.

TCRdb reprocessed the 5' RACE reads via MiXCR and lists one record per CDR3 protein. The profile shows approximately 50,000 distinct CDR3 sequences, over 7% of them singletons. The V gene lost 7 bases and the J gene lost 2 bases, with 6 bases spanning the gap. The CDR3 loop spans 11 amino acids. In germline, CDR1 is DFQATT, CDR2 SNEGSKA (reference sequence). Sequenced: whole blood. This TCR was recovered from an adult who was a healthcare worker with PCR-confirmed SARS-CoV-2 infection or an uninfected control (not recorded which). V gene TRBV20-1 combines with J gene TRBJ2-1; D not resolved. DNA for the CDR3: TGCAGTGTTTTCCCCTACAATGAGCAGTTCTTC. Translating gives CSVFPYNEQFF.